Below, 12 T cell receptor beta chains from the same sample are listed, as sequenced in a study of cytotoxic CD8 clonotypes in ibrutinib-treated CLL. Some clones are missing from TCRdb's copy, which holds only in-frame ones; the method was immunoSEQ multiplex PCR. In the table there are tens of thousands of clones, 75% to 90% of which are singletons. The material sequenced was PBMCs, taken after 24 months of ibrutinib treatment. The receptors were gathered from a human donor with chronic lymphocytic leukemia.

V is TRBV6-6 and J is TRBJ2-2, with 12 nucleotides matching TRBD1. The V segment lost 6 bases and the J segment 8 bases; nucleotides outside the gene matches: 7. The CDR3 has 15 amino acids. Germline CDR1 reads MNHNY; CDR2 reads SVGAGI (reference sequence). In DNA form, the CDR3 reads TGTGCCAGCAGGGGACAGGGGGCTATCGGAGGGGAGCTGTTTTTT. The encoded protein is CASRGQGAIGGELFF.

This clone showed up just a few times. The V call is TRBV7-2, the J call TRBJ1-3, with D perhaps TRBD1 (6 bases). The germline gives CDR1 SGHTA, CDR2 FQGNSA. V lost 5 bases and J lost 2, with 16 bases in between. The CDR3 length is 16 residues. The CDR3: CASSDRGGTAGNTIYF. CDR3 nucleotides: TGTGCCAGCAGCGACAGAGGGGGAACCGCTGGAAACACCATATATTTT.

This rearrangement joins TRBV19 to TRBJ1-2; 7 nucleotides align to TRBD1. This CDR3 comprises 15 residues. The V gene's germline CDR1 is LNHDA and CDR2 SQIVND (reference sequence). V shed 1 base and J 11 bases; nucleotides not matched to a gene: 13. CDR3 sequence: CASSIGLQGLFEYTF. The CDR3 DNA is TGTGCCAGTAGTATAGGACTACAGGGGCTCTTTGAGTACACCTTC.

The chain links TRBV6-1 to TRBJ2-3, with a tentative D call TRBD1 (6 bases). Germline lookup yields CDR1 MNHNS and CDR2 SASEGT. This CDR3 region has 14 residues. The V and J ends lost 5 bases and 1 base respectively, with 10 bases between them. CDR3 nucleotides: TGTGCCAGCAGTAACAGGGATCGCACAGATACGCAGTATTTT. Encoded protein: CASSNRDRTDTQYF.

The CDR3 nucleotides are TGCGCCAGCAGCCAAGATAAGGACAGCGGACGACGAGGATACACCTTC. It specifies CASSQDKDSGRRGYTF. The chain uses TRBV4-3 and TRBJ1-2; weak D call: TRBD1 (6 bases). The V gene lost 0 bases and the J gene lost 11 bases, with 22 bases spanning the gap. In germline, CDR1 is LGHNA, CDR2 YSLEER. The CDR3 has 16 residues.

J is TRBJ2-5 and V is TRBV19; D uncertain. Germline V CDR1 and CDR2: LNHDA, SQIVND (reference sequence). The V gene lost 3 bases and the J gene lost 2 bases, with 7 bases spanning the gap. The CDR3 is 13 amino acids. The chain's CDR3 is CASSIGRQETQYF. The CDR3 coding sequence is TGTGCCAGTAGTATCGGCAGGCAAGAGACCCAGTACTTC.

The chain has TRBV19 and TRBJ2-5; no firm D call. The CDR3 is 13 amino acids. In germline, CDR1 is LNHDA, CDR2 SQIVND (reference sequence). Trimming took off 0 bases at V and 3 bases at J, with 5 bases between the two ends. The CDR3 region has the DNA TGTGCCAGTAGTATAGACAAAAAAGAGACCCAGTACTTC. Translating it yields CASSIDKKETQYF.

V gene TRBV28 combines with J gene TRBJ2-5, with 12 nucleotides matching TRBD2. In germline, CDR1 is MDHEN, CDR2 SYDVKM. V lost 10 bases to trimming and J lost 4 bases; unmatched junction nucleotides: 16. The CDR3 runs 17 residues. This CDR3 is CATIELAGGTPGETQYF. CDR3 sequence (DNA): TGTGCCACAATAGAACTAGCGGGAGGCACCCCGGGAGAGACCCAGTACTTC.

In this sample, this clone turned up a few times. The chain couples TRBV28 to TRBJ2-4; TRBD1 aligns across 9 bases. CDR3 size: 15 residues. The germline CDR1 and CDR2 sequences are MDHEN and SYDVKM. Germline trimming cut 4 bases from V and 6 bases from J; bases unmatched to any gene: 7. This CDR3 reads CASSSNRGHGNIQYF. In nucleotides, the CDR3 is TGTGCCAGCAGTTCCAACAGGGGGCACGGAAACATTCAGTACTTC.

The chain is built from TRBV30 and TRBJ2-1; D could derive from TRBD1 or TRBD2 (5 bases each). Looked up from germline, CDR1 is GTSNPN and CDR2 is SVGIG (reference sequence). V lost 4 bases and J lost 3, with 16 bases in between. The CDR3 runs to 15 residues. CDR3 bases: TGTGCCTGGATTCCCCGGGACCGCAGCTACAATGAGCAGTTCTTC. Protein: CAWIPRDRSYNEQFF. The full variable domain, in which reference TRBV30 and TRBJ2-1 provide the parts outside the CDR3, is SQTIHQWPATLVQPVGSPLSLECTVEGTSNPNLYWYRQAAGRGLQLLFYSVGIGQISSEVPQNLSASRPQDRQFILSSKKLLLSDSGFYLCAWIPRDRSYNEQFFGPGTRLTVL.

The chain couples TRBV2 to TRBJ2-2, with TRBD1 as a possible D gene (6 bases). Germline V lookup: CDR1 SNHLY, CDR2 FYNNEI. CDR3 size: 15 residues. V was trimmed by 8 bases and J by 0 bases, leaving 13 bases between them. CDR3 sequence (DNA): TGTGCCAGCGGCCGGACAGAAGCGAACACCGGGGAGCTGTTTTTT. Residues: CASGRTEANTGELFF.

This chain joins TRBV5-1 and TRBJ2-3; D is possibly TRBD2 (7 bases). V lost 6 bases and J lost 5, with 16 bases in between. This CDR3 comprises 14 residues. The V gene's germline CDR1 is SGHRS and CDR2 YFSETQ. CDR3 nucleotide sequence: TGCGCCAGCAACAGGGCGGGAGATTTAGATACGCAGTATTTT. Residues: CASNRAGDLDTQYF.